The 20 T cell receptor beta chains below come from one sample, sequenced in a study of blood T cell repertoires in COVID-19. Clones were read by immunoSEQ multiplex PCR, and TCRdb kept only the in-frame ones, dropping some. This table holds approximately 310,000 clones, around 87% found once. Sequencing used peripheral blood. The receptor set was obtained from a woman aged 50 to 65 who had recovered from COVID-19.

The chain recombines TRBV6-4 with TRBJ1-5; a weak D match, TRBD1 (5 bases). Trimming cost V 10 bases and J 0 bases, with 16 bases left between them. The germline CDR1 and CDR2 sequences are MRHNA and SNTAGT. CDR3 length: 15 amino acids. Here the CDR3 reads CATPNGGYSNQPQHF. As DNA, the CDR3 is TGTGCCACCCCCAACGGGGGGTATAGCAATCAGCCCCAGCATTTT.

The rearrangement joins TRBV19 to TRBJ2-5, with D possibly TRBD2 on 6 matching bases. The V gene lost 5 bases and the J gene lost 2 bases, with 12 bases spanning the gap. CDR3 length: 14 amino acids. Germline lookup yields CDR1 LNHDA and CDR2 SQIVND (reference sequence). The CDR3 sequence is CASSVSGLQETQYF. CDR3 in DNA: TGTGCCAGTAGTGTGTCGGGACTGCAAGAGACCCAGTACTTC. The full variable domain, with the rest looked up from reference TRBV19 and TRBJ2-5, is DGGITQSPKYLFRKEGQNVTLSCEQNLNHDAMYWYRQDPGQGLRLIYYSQIVNDFQKGDIAEGYSVSREKKESFPLTVTSAQKNPTAFYLCASSVSGLQETQYFGPGTRLLVL.

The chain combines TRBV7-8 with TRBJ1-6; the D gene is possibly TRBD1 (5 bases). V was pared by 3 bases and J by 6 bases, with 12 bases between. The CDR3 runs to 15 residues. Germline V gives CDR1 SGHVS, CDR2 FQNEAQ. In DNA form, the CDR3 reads TGTGCCAGCAGCTTTAGGGGACTGGGTAATTCACCCCTCCACTTT. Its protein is CASSFRGLGNSPLHF.

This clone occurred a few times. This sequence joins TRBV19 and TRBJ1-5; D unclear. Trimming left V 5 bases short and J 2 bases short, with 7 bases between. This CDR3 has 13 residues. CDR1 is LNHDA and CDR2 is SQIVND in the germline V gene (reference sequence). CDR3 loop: CASSFGGNQPQHF. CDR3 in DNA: TGTGCCAGTAGTTTCGGGGGCAATCAGCCCCAGCATTTT.

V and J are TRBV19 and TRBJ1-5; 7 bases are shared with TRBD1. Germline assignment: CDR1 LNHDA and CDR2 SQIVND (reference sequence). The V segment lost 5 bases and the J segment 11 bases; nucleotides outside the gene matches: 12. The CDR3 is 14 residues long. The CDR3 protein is CASSGQVTVRSQHF. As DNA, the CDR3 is TGTGCCAGTAGTGGACAGGTCACCGTTCGGTCCCAGCATTTT.

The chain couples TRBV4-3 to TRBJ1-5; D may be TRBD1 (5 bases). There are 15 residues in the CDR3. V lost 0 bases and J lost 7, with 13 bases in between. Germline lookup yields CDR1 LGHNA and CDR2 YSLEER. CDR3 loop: CASSQEFFRGQPQHF. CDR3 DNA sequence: TGCGCCAGCAGCCAAGAATTCTTTCGGGGGCAGCCCCAGCATTTT.

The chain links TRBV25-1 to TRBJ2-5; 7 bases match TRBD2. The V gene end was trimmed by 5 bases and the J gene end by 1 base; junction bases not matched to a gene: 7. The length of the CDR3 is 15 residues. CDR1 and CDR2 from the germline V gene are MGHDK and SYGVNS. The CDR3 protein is CASSFSSGGQETQYF. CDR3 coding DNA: TGTGCCAGCAGTTTTTCGTCGGGGGGCCAAGAGACCCAGTACTTC.

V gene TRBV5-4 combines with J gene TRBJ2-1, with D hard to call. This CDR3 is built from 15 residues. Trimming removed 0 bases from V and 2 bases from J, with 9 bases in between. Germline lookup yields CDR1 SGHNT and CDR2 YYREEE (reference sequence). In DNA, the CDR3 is TGTGCCAGCAGCTTGGAAACAGTGGCCTACAATGAGCAGTTCTTC. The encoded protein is CASSLETVAYNEQFF.

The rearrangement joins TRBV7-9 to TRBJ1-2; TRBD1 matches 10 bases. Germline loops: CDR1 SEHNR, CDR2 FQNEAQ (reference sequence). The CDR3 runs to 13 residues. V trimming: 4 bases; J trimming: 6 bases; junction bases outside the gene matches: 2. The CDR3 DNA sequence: TGTGCCAGCAGCTGGACAGGGGGAAATGGCTACACCTTC. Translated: CASSWTGGNGYTF.

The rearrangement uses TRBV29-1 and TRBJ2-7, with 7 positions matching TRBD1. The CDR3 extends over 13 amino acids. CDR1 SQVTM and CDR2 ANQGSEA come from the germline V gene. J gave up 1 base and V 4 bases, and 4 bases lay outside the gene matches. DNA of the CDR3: TGCAGCGTTGCCACAGGGGAATCCTACGAGCAGTACTTC. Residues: CSVATGESYEQYF.

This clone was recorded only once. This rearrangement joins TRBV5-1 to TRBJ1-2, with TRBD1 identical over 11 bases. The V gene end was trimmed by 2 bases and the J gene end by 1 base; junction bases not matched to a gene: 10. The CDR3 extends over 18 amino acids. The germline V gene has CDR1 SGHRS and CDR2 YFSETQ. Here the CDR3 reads CASSFGQGANPLNYGYTF. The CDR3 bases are TGCGCCAGCAGCTTCGGACAGGGGGCGAATCCGCTTAACTATGGCTACACCTTC.

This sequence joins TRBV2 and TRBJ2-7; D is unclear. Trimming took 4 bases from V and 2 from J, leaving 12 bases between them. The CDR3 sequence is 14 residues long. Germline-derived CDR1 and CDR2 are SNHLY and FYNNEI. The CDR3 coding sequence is TGTGCCAGCAGTGTGAAGAAGCTACCCTACGAGCAGTACTTC. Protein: CASSVKKLPYEQYF. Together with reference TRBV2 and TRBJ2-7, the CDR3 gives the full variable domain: EPEVTQTPSHQVTQMGQEVILRCVPISNHLYFYWYRQILGQKVEFLVSFYNNEISEKSEIFDDQFSVERPDGSNFTLKIRSTKLEDSAMYFCASSVKKLPYEQYFGPGTRLTVT.

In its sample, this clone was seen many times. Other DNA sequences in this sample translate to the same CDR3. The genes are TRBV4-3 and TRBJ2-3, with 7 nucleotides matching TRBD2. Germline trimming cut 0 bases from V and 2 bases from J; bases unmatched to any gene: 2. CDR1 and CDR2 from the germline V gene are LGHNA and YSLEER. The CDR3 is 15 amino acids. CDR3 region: CASSQDGGNTDTQYF. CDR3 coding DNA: TGCGCCAGCAGCCAAGACGGGGGGAACACAGATACGCAGTATTTT.

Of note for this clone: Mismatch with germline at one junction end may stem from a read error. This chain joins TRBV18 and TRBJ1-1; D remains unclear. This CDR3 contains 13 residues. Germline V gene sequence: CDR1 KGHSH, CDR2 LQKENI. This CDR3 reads CASSPVKNTEAFF. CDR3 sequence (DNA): TGTGCCAGTTCACCAGTTAAGAACACTGAAGCTTTCTTT.

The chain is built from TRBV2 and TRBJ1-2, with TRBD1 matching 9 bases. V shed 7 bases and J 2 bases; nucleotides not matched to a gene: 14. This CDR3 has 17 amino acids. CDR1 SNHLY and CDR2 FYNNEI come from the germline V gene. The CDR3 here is CASTSRGITGGNYGYTF. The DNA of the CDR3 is TGTGCCAGCACTTCCCGAGGGATAACAGGGGGCAACTATGGCTACACCTTC.

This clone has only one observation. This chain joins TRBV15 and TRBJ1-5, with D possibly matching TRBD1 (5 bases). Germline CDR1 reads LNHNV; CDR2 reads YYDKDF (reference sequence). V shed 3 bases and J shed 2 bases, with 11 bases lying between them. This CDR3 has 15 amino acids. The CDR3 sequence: CATSSVQGGNQPQHF. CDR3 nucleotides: TGTGCCACCAGCAGCGTCCAGGGCGGCAATCAGCCCCAGCATTTT.

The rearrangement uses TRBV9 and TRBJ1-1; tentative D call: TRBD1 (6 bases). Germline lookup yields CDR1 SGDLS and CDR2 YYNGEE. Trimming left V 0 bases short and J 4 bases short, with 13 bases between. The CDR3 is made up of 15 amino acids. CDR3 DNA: TGTGCCAGCAGCGTAGGGGGGACACCGGGCACTGAAGCTTTCTTT. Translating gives CASSVGGTPGTEAFF.

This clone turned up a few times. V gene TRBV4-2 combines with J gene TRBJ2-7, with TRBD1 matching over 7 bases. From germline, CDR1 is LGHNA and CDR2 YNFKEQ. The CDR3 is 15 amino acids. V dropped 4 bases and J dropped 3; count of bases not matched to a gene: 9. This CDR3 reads CASSPRQGGNYEQYF. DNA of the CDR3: TGTGCCAGCAGCCCACGACAGGGTGGAAACTACGAGCAGTACTTC.

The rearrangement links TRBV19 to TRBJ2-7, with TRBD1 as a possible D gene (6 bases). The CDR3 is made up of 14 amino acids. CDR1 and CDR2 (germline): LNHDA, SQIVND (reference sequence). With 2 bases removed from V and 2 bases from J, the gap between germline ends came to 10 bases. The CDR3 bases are TGTGCCAGTAGTATAACGGGACAAACCTACGAGCAGTACTTC. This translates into CASSITGQTYEQYF.

CDR3 loop: CSVLSPGENTEAFF. The CDR3 nucleotides read TGCAGCGTCCTTTCGCCAGGGGAGAACACTGAAGCTTTCTTT. The genes are TRBV29-1 and TRBJ1-1, with a weak D call TRBD1 (6 bases). V was pared by 6 bases and J by 1 base, with 15 bases between. CDR1 and CDR2 (germline): SQVTM, ANQGSEA. The CDR3 has 14 amino acids.